Listed here are 17 T cell receptor beta chains from one sample, sequenced in a study of blood T cell repertoires in COVID-19. Assay used: immunoSEQ multiplex PCR; TCRdb lists only in-frame clones, some missing. The data show approximately 190,000 clones, roughly 85% seen once. Sequenced material: peripheral blood. Source of these receptors: a woman in her twenties or thirties with acute or convalescent COVID-19.

The rearrangement joins TRBV5-1 to TRBJ1-2; the D gene is possibly TRBD1 (5 bases). CDR3 length equals 14 residues. Trimming pared 1 base from V and 2 bases from J, leaving 9 bases between. The germline gives CDR1 SGHRS, CDR2 YFSETQ. CDR3 amino acids: CASSLTGVNYGYTF. The CDR3 coding sequence is TGCGCCAGCAGCTTGACAGGCGTGAACTATGGCTACACCTTC.

The chain has TRBV7-2 and TRBJ1-5, with D unclear. Per germline, CDR1 SGHTA and CDR2 FQGNSA. CDR3 length equals 14 residues. V lost 1 base to trimming and J lost 5 bases, with 9 bases between them. This chain's CDR3 is CASSLGRGYQPQHF. The CDR3 DNA is TGTGCCAGCAGCTTAGGACGCGGATATCAGCCCCAGCATTTT.

This clone was recorded only once. The chain joins TRBV4-1 to TRBJ1-1; D is unclear. Trimming pared 5 bases from V and 11 bases from J, leaving 12 bases between. The CDR3 covers 11 residues. The V gene's germline CDR1 is MGHRA and CDR2 YSYEKL. The CDR3 region has the DNA TGCGCCAGCAGCTTCCAGAGGAGCGCTTTCTTT. Translated, it gives CASSFQRSAFF.

This chain links TRBV18 with TRBJ1-5, with D uncertain. From germline, CDR1 is KGHSH and CDR2 LQKENI. This CDR3 is 19 amino acids long. The germline V and J ends were trimmed by 0 bases and 0 bases, with 18 bases remaining between them. The CDR3: CASSPPDVNRGLSNQPQHF. Here the CDR3 DNA reads TGTGCCAGCTCACCACCCGACGTAAACAGAGGACTTAGCAATCAGCCCCAGCATTTT.

The J gene is TRBJ1-2, the V gene TRBV5-6; 8 bases match TRBD1. The CDR3 runs 15 residues. Germline V gene data show CDR1 as SGHDT and CDR2 as YYEEEE. V lost 4 bases to trimming and J lost 4 bases; unmatched junction nucleotides: 9. Here the CDR3 reads CASSPRDRRTYGYTF. The CDR3 bases are TGTGCCAGCAGCCCCCGGGACAGGAGGACCTATGGCTACACCTTC.

The chain joins TRBV6-1 to TRBJ1-1; D is unresolved. The CDR3 is 12 amino acids. Germline V gives CDR1 MNHNS, CDR2 SASEGT. The germline V and J ends were trimmed by 2 bases and 7 bases, with 8 bases remaining between them. Here the CDR3 DNA reads TGTGCCAGCAGTGAATACGGTGTTGAAGCTTTCTTT. Its translation: CASSEYGVEAFF.

The J gene is TRBJ2-7, the V gene TRBV5-1; no reliable D call. The germline gives CDR1 SGHRS, CDR2 YFSETQ. Trimming shortened V by 4 bases and J by 6 bases, and 11 bases separated the two germline ends. The CDR3 is 12 amino acids. The CDR3: CASSGEAIEQYF. For the CDR3, the DNA is TGCGCCAGCAGCGGTGAGGCCATCGAGCAGTACTTC.

The chain is built from TRBV5-4 and TRBJ1-2; TRBD1 might be the D (6 bases). CDR3 length: 15 amino acids. Per the germline V gene, CDR1 is SGHNT and CDR2 is YYREEE (reference sequence). V shed 4 bases and J shed 5 bases, with 18 bases lying between them. The CDR3 loop is CASSPTDNRVYGYTF. In DNA form, the CDR3 reads TGTGCCAGCAGCCCGACCGATAACAGGGTGTATGGCTACACCTTC.

This chain uses TRBV29-1 with TRBJ2-7; 9 positions agree with TRBD1. CDR1 is SQVTM, CDR2 ANQGSEA, per germline. Germline trimming cut 7 bases from V and 6 bases from J; bases unmatched to any gene: 4. This CDR3 is built from 11 residues. CDR3 in DNA: TGCAGCGGACGGACAGGGGTCGAGCAGTACTTC. Translation gives CSGRTGVEQYF.

The CDR3 nucleotides read TGTGCCAGCAGTTCGGCCCGGGGTGCTAACACCGGGGAGCTGTTTTTT. Its protein product is CASSSARGANTGELFF. The V and J genes are TRBV27 and TRBJ2-2, with D possibly matching TRBD2 (5 bases). The CDR3 sequence is 16 residues long. Per the germline V gene, CDR1 is MNHEY and CDR2 is SMNVEV (reference sequence). Trimming removed 4 bases from V and 2 bases from J, with 14 bases in between.

The rearrangement links TRBV30 to TRBJ1-4; TRBD1 aligns across 8 bases. The CDR3 has 18 residues. V gave up 0 bases and J gave up 2 bases; unmatched junction bases: 11. Germline CDR1 and CDR2: GTSNPN and SVGIG (reference sequence). The CDR3 region has the DNA TGTGCCTGGAGTGTACGGCCAGGGGGCTTGCGTACTAATGAAAAACTGTTTTTT. This codes for CAWSVRPGGLRTNEKLFF.

The genes are TRBV2 and TRBJ2-2; D is possibly TRBD1 (5 bases). V lost 7 bases, J lost 1 base, and 10 bases lay in between. Germline loops: CDR1 SNHLY, CDR2 FYNNEI. The CDR3 sequence is 14 residues long. The CDR3 protein is CASTGLVNTGELFF. The CDR3 nucleotides are TGTGCCAGCACAGGGTTGGTGAACACCGGGGAGCTGTTTTTT.

This rearrangement joins TRBV5-1 to TRBJ1-2; 8 bases fit TRBD1. The junction had 4 bases not matched to a gene; V was cut back by 0 bases and J by 9 bases. This CDR3 is 13 amino acids long. Germline CDR1 SGHRS, CDR2 YFSETQ. The CDR3 protein is CASSLGQGKSYTF. The CDR3 DNA reads TGCGCCAGCAGCTTGGGACAGGGGAAAAGCTACACCTTC.

The J gene is TRBJ1-1, the V gene TRBV5-1; 9 bases map to TRBD1. The CDR3 extends over 16 amino acids. Germline lookup yields CDR1 SGHRS and CDR2 YFSETQ. V shed 0 bases and J 4 bases; nucleotides not matched to a gene: 7. In nucleotides, the CDR3 is TGCGCCAGCAGCTTGGATACAACGGGACAGGGCACTGAAGCTTTCTTT. Its protein product is CASSLDTTGQGTEAFF.

This clone was detected only a few times. The V call is TRBV7-6, the J call TRBJ2-1, with 7 positions matching TRBD1. This CDR3 spans 17 amino acids. With V trimmed by 3 bases and J by 0 bases, 8 bases remained unmatched. Per germline, CDR1 SGHVS and CDR2 FNYEAQ. DNA of the CDR3: TGTGCCAGCAGCTTTAGACAGGGCCAAAGCTCCTACAATGAGCAGTTCTTC. Amino acid sequence: CASSFRQGQSSYNEQFF.

The chain uses TRBV7-9 and TRBJ2-1; D call uncertain. CDR1 is SEHNR and CDR2 is FQNEAQ in the germline V gene (reference sequence). V was cut by 1 base and J by 6 bases, with 7 bases left in between. CDR3 length: 13 amino acids. The CDR3 is CASSLGGPNEQFF. The DNA for the CDR3 is TGTGCCAGCAGCTTAGGCGGCCCCAATGAGCAGTTCTTC.

A few counts support this clone. The chain couples TRBV12-3 or TRBV12-4 to TRBJ2-7; D not certain. CDR3 size: 12 residues. Trimming stripped 4 bases from V and 1 base from J, with 5 bases between. CDR3 nucleotide sequence: TGTGCCAGCAGTTACGGGTCCTACGAGCAGTACTTC. It specifies CASSYGSYEQYF.